What follows describes a single TCR beta chain. These data are taken from a study of CD8 T cells in Susac syndrome. V lost 8 bases, J lost 0 bases, and 12 bases lay in between. CDR3 length: 14 residues. CDR1 and CDR2 from the germline V gene are SEHNR and FQNEAQ (reference sequence). Random-hexamer reverse transcription was applied to roughly 0.5 to 1 ug RNA. The CDR3 of TCR beta was amplified by immunoSEQ multiplex PCR across 54 Vbeta and 13 Jbeta. TCRdb passed the immunoSEQ multiplex PCR reads through MiXCR, listing each CDR3 protein once. The sample lists hundreds of thousands of distinct CDR3 sequences, more than 80% occurring once. The study sequenced TCR beta in blood CD8+ and CD4+ T cells. Control patients had untreated stable or active relapsing-remitting multiple sclerosis by revised McDonald criteria.

This receptor was identified in a human donor with multiple sclerosis. The source material was CD8+ T cells from PBMCs. The chain carries TRBV7-9 and TRBJ2-3; D gene unclear. The CDR3 DNA follows: TGTGCCAGCCTGGGCCCGACTAGCACAGATACGCAGTATTTT. It codes for CASLGPTSTDTQYF.